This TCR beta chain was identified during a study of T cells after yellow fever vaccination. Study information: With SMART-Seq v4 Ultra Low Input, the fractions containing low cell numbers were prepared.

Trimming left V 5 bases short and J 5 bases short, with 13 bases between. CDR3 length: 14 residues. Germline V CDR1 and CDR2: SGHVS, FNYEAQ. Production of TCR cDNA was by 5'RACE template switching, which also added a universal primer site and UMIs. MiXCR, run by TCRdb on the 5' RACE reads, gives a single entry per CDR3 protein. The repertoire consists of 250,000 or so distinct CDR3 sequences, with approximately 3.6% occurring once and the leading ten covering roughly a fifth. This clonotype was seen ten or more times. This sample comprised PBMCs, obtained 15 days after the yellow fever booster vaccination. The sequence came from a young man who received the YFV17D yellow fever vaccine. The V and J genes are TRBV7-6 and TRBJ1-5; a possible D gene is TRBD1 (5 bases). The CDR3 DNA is TGTGCCAGCAGCCCCCGCACGGGGGATCAGCCCCAGCATTTT. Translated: CASSPRTGDQPQHF.